A single sample is the source of the 23 T cell receptor beta chains below, sequenced in a study of sequential checkpoint blockade in melanoma. Treatment reported: randomized to nivolumab then ipilimumab (arm A) or the reverse (arm B). Method: immunoSEQ multiplex PCR; TCRdb's copy keeps in-frame clones and lacks some. The table records fewer than 6,500 clones, about half of them present only once. The source was CD8+ T cells sorted from blood (inferred from file names), collected from a patient given nivolumab and ipilimumab in sequence. These receptors came from a human donor with melanoma.

The CDR3 nucleotides are TGTGCCAGCAGTTTATCTGAGGGTGGGAATTCACCCCTCCACTTT. This codes for CASSLSEGGNSPLHF. V is TRBV27 and J is TRBJ1-6; no reliable D call. This CDR3 comprises 15 residues. Per the germline V gene, CDR1 is MNHEY and CDR2 is SMNVEV (reference sequence). Trimming shortened V by 0 bases and J by 7 bases, and 10 bases separated the two germline ends.

This clone was seen a handful of times. The rearrangement uses TRBV10-2 and TRBJ2-5, with a tentative D call TRBD1 (6 bases). The germline V gene encodes CDR1 WSHSY and CDR2 SAAADI. V lost 5 bases, J lost 2 bases, and 18 bases lay in between. This CDR3 is 16 amino acids long. DNA for the CDR3: TGCGCCAGCAGTCTACCCGGGGACATAGGACAAGAGACCCAGTACTTC. Protein: CASSLPGDIGQETQYF.

The chain recombines TRBV29-1 with TRBJ2-5; the D is unclear. Trimming removed 3 bases at V and 4 bases at J, with 18 bases between. The CDR3 contains 15 residues. The germline V gene has CDR1 SQVTM and CDR2 ANQGSEA. In nucleotides, the CDR3 is TGCAGCGTTGAGTTAGGCCTAGTCCATCGAGAGACCCAGTACTTC. Protein sequence: CSVELGLVHRETQYF.

The CDR3 loop reads CASSLWTENTEAFF. The CDR3 DNA sequence: TGTGCCAGCAGCCTCTGGACAGAGAACACTGAAGCTTTCTTT. The gene calls are TRBV9 and TRBJ1-1; tentative D call: TRBD1 (6 bases). The CDR3 sequence is 14 residues long. Between the trimmed V and J ends, which lost 4 bases and 1 base, there was a span of 11 bases. Germline V lookup: CDR1 SGDLS, CDR2 YYNGEE.

By frequency in the sample, this clone is medium-sized (0.01 to 0.1%). The chain links TRBV7-7 to TRBJ2-1; TRBD1 is a possible D gene (5 bases). This CDR3 contains 14 residues. CDR1 is SSHAT, CDR2 FNYEAQ, per germline (reference sequence). The V end lost 0 bases, the J end lost 5 bases, and 8 bases lay between the germline ends. The DNA of the CDR3 is TGTGCCAGCAGCTTAGCGTTAGGGGACAATGAGCAGTTCTTC. It translates to CASSLALGDNEQFF.

The CDR3 spells CASSPSGAAQQETQYF. The DNA for the CDR3 is TGTGCCAGCAGCCCCTCAGGGGCGGCCCAACAAGAGACCCAGTACTTC. The chain links TRBV7-9 to TRBJ2-5; D possibly corresponds to TRBD1 (6 bases). Looked up from germline, CDR1 is SEHNR and CDR2 is FQNEAQ (reference sequence). Between the trimmed V and J ends, which lost 5 bases and 2 bases, there was a span of 18 bases. CDR3 length: 16 amino acids.

The CDR3 coding sequence is TGTGCCAGCAGTGGGGGGGGAAGCTCCTACAATGAGCAGTTCTTC. As protein: CASSGGGSSYNEQFF. The V and J genes are TRBV6-6 and TRBJ2-1; TRBD2 aligns across 7 bases. V lost 5 bases, J lost 0 bases, and 4 bases stayed unmatched. The CDR3 sequence is 15 residues long. Germline-derived CDR1 and CDR2 are MNHNY and SVGAGI (reference sequence).

The chain couples TRBV7-9 to TRBJ2-7, with D maybe TRBD1 (5 bases). The germline CDR1 and CDR2 sequences are SEHNR and FQNEAQ (reference sequence). The CDR3 runs 12 residues. V lost 9 bases and J 3 bases, leaving 12 bases between the germline ends. CDR3 nucleotides: TGTGCCAGTTGGGGCGGTGGCTACGAGCAGTACTTC. It codes for CASWGGGYEQYF.

This clone was counted a few times. The rearrangement links TRBV5-6 to TRBJ2-1, with a weak D call TRBD1 (5 bases). Germline V gene lookup returns CDR1 SGHDT and CDR2 YYEEEE. With 0 bases removed from V and 4 bases from J, the gap between germline ends came to 11 bases. This CDR3 has 15 amino acids. The CDR3 here is CASSLGQLLYNEQFF. As DNA, the CDR3 is TGTGCCAGCAGCTTGGGACAGCTACTATACAATGAGCAGTTCTTC.

The rearrangement links TRBV27 to TRBJ2-7; D remains unclear. Per germline, CDR1 MNHEY and CDR2 SMNVEV (reference sequence). The CDR3 is 14 residues long. V lost 5 bases and J 6 bases, leaving 17 bases between the germline ends. The DNA for the CDR3 is TGTGCCAGCAGTCCGTCTACGGGTTTTGCCGAGCAGTACTTC. Its translation is CASSPSTGFAEQYF.

This chain links TRBV19 with TRBJ1-5; D possibly corresponds to TRBD1 (6 bases). The CDR3 contains 15 residues. CDR1 and CDR2 (germline): LNHDA, SQIVND (reference sequence). The ends were cut back, 7 bases at V and 2 bases at J, with 15 bases in the middle. The DNA of the CDR3 is TGTGCCAGTAACCTCCCGGGACAACGCAATCAGCCCCAGCATTTT. This gives the protein CASNLPGQRNQPQHF.

This clone showed up just a few times. The chain is built from TRBV28 and TRBJ1-3; D unclear. Trimming removed 10 bases from V and 0 bases from J, with 4 bases in between. Germline lookup yields CDR1 MDHEN and CDR2 SYDVKM. The CDR3 contains 11 residues. CDR3 residues: CATRSGNTIYF. The CDR3 nucleotides are TGTGCCACCCGCTCTGGAAACACCATATATTTT.

This clone was seen once. The chain combines TRBV2 with TRBJ2-7, with D possibly matching TRBD1 (5 bases). V lost 5 bases and J 7 bases, leaving 24 bases between the germline ends. Germline values: CDR1 SNHLY, CDR2 FYNNEI. This CDR3 has 16 amino acids. The CDR3 DNA reads as TGTGCCAGCAGTCAAAGCCCATCAGGGTCTCAAGGGGAGCAGTACTTC. Translating gives CASSQSPSGSQGEQYF.

The rearrangement joins TRBV28 to TRBJ1-2, with D perhaps matching TRBD1 (5 bases). Deletions cut 8 bases from V and 2 bases from J, with 15 bases between. Germline loops: CDR1 MDHEN, CDR2 SYDVKM. The CDR3 sequence is 14 residues long. The CDR3 here is CASLRAGHNYGYTF. CDR3 sequence (DNA): TGTGCCAGCCTTCGAGCAGGGCACAACTATGGCTACACCTTC.

The chain carries TRBV6-4 and TRBJ2-6; possibly TRBD2 for D (6 bases). Between the trimmed V and J ends, which lost 0 bases and 0 bases, there was a span of 6 bases. The CDR3 covers 16 residues. The germline V gene has CDR1 MRHNA and CDR2 SNTAGT. In nucleotides, the CDR3 is TGTGCCAGCAGTGACTCCGGGGGCTCTGGGGCCAACGTCCTGACTTTC. Translating gives CASSDSGGSGANVLTF.

V and J are TRBV7-9 and TRBJ2-5; 10 positions agree with TRBD1. The V gene's germline CDR1 is SEHNR and CDR2 FQNEAQ (reference sequence). With V trimmed by 3 bases and J by 5 bases, 3 bases remained unmatched. The CDR3 is made up of 14 amino acids. The CDR3 reads CASSFGTGEETQYF. CDR3 nucleotide sequence: TGTGCCAGCAGCTTCGGGACAGGGGAGGAGACCCAGTACTTC.

The chain joins TRBV13 to TRBJ1-1, with 8 bases aligning to TRBD1. Losses at the gene ends were 5 bases for V and 1 base for J; bases not matched to a gene: 6. The CDR3 is made up of 15 amino acids. Germline loops: CDR1 PRHDT, CDR2 FYEKMQ (reference sequence). CDR3 region: CASSAGRGPNTEAFF. Here the CDR3 DNA reads TGTGCCAGCAGCGCCGGCAGGGGGCCGAACACTGAAGCTTTCTTT. The whole variable domain, remainder taken from reference TRBV13 and TRBJ1-1, is AAGVIQSPRHLIKEKRETATLKCYPIPRHDTVYWYQQGPGQDPQFLISFYEKMQSDKGSIPDRFSAQQFSDYHSELNMSSLELGDSALYFCASSAGRGPNTEAFFGQGTRLTVV.

The CDR3, as DNA: TGTGCCAGTAGTATATGGGCACGAACTAATGAAAAACTGTTTTTT. The encoded protein is CASSIWARTNEKLFF. The chain employs TRBV19 and TRBJ1-4; D not certain. Germline V CDR1 and CDR2: LNHDA, SQIVND (reference sequence). Trimming removed 2 bases from V and 1 base from J, with 8 bases in between. CDR3 size: 15 residues.

The chain has TRBV9 and TRBJ1-5; 8 bases line up with TRBD1. Trimming cost V 3 bases and J 3 bases; bases outside gene matches: 5. Germline-derived CDR1 and CDR2 are SGDLS and YYNGEE. The CDR3 length is 15 residues. The CDR3 loop is CASSETGAYNQPQHF. Here the CDR3 DNA reads TGTGCCAGCAGCGAGACAGGGGCGTACAATCAGCCCCAGCATTTT.

This clone was recorded a few times. The genes are TRBV4-1 and TRBJ1-5; D is perhaps TRBD1 (5 bases). The CDR3 is 16 residues long. Per germline, CDR1 MGHRA and CDR2 YSYEKL. The V end lost 1 base, the J end lost 1 base, and 11 bases lay between the germline ends. CDR3 in amino acids: CASSQATGLSNQPQHF. The CDR3 DNA reads as TGCGCCAGCAGCCAAGCTACAGGACTAAGCAATCAGCCCCAGCATTTT.

As regards this clone: At one end, the junction sequence differs from germline, possibly due to a read error. The chain employs TRBV7-9 and TRBJ2-7; 7 nucleotides match TRBD1. CDR1 is SEHNR and CDR2 is FQNEAQ in the germline V gene (reference sequence). The CDR3 runs to 14 residues. The CDR3 reads CASSQETGIYEQYF. The CDR3 nucleotides are TGCGCCAGCAGCCAAGAGACAGGGATCTACGAGCAGTACTTC.

This clone was observed a single time. The junction departs from the called germline gene at one end, perhaps through a read error. This sample also contains other DNA sequences that code for the same CDR3. The chain is built from TRBV6-6 and TRBJ1-5, with D perhaps matching TRBD1 (5 bases). Germline CDR1 reads MNHNY; CDR2 reads SVGAGI (reference sequence). The CDR3 totals 15 residues. In nucleotides, the CDR3 is TGTGCCAGTAGTTATCCAGGGTTGGGCAATCAGCCCCAGCATTTT. It translates to CASSYPGLGNQPQHF.

This chain uses TRBV4-3 with TRBJ2-7; 7 nucleotides agree with TRBD2. Germline CDR1 and CDR2: LGHNA and YSLEER. Trimming at V came to 4 bases and at J to 6 bases, leaving 9 bases not matched to a gene. The CDR3 sequence is 14 residues long. The CDR3 DNA follows: TGCGCCAGCAGCCGGGGCGGGGGTCCAAGCGAGCAGTACTTC. Translated: CASSRGGGPSEQYF.